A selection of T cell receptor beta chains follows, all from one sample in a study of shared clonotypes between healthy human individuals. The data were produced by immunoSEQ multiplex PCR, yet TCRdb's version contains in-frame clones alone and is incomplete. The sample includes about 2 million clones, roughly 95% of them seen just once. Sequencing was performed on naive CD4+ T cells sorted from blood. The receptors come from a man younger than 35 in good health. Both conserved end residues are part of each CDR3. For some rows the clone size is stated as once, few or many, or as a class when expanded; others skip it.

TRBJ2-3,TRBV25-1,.,CASSEFNFRDSSTDTQYF
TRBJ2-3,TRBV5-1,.,CASSPQRGAGERTDTQYF
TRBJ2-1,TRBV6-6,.,CASSYSGPTNEQFF
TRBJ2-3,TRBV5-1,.,CASSDLDRGPDTQYF
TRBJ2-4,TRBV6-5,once,CASRPGTVKNIQYF
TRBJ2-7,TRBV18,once,CASSPQLTGPFSYEQYF
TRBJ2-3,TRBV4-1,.,CASSTIRDTLDTQYF
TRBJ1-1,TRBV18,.,CASSPPNRVTEAFF
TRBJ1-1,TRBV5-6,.,CASRRDNTEAFF
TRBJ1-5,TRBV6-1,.,CASSSAANQPQHF
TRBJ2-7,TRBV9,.,CASSPPLAGGFSYEQYF
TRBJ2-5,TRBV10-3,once,CAISGGTPGKTQYF
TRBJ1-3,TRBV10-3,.,CAISEDFLNTIYF
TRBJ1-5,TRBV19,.,CASSINGIGTPRGQPQHF
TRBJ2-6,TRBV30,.,CAWSVRRPVAGANVLTF
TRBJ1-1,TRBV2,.,CAGNRDRWDTEAFF
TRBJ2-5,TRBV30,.,CASSPGTFEETQYF
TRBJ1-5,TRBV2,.,CASSRETGSQPQHF
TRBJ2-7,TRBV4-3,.,CASSQQLAGGNYEQYF
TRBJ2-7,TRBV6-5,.,CASSYSWDREEDEQYF
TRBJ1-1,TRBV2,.,CASSAGHLNTEAFF
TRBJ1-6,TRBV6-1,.,CATRGGNSPLHF
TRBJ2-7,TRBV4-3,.,CASSPLAGSAEQYF
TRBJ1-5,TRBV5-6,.,CASSTRRAGRINQPQHF
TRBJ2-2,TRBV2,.,CASRAWDYGTGELFF
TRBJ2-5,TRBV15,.,CATSRDRVEVETQYF
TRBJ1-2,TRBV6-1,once,CASSEALDRGYYGYTF
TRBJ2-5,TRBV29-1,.,CSVVTGETQYF
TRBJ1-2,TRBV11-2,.,CASSPLGANYGYTF
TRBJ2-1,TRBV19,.,CASRTSVSYNEQFF
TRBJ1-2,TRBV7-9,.,CASSLSKGRSYGYTF
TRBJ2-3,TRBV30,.,CAWSVIITDTQYF
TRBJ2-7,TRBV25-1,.,CASSELSGKNEQYF
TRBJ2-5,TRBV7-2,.,CASSNQGRLAGGQETQYF
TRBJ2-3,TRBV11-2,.,CASSFRLAESTDTQYF
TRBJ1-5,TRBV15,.,CATSPRTAYSNQPQHF
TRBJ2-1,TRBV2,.,CASSVGYNEQFF
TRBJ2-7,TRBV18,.,CASSPQQESYEQYF
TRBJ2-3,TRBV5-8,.,CASSLTGHPTDTQYF
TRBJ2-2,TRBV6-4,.,CASRPGTVNTGELFF
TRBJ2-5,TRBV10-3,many,CAISESPAETQYF
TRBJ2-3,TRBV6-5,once,CASRRGTDTQYF
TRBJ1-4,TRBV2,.,CATSGDGKIGEKLFF
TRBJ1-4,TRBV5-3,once,CARSHGTGNEKLFF
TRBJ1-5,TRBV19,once,CASIPDRASHQPQHF
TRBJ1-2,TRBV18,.,CASSPYLGDYGYTF
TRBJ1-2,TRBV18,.,CASSTTDRGQNGYTF
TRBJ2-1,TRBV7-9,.,CASVRAPPDEQFF
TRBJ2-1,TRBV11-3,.,CASSPEGSRPYNEQFF
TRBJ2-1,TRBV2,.,CASSEVWREVGNEQFF
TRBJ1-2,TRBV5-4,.,CASSPRGADYGYTF
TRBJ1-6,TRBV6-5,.,CATRGQGYNSPLHF
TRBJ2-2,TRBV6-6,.,CASSYSAADGELFF
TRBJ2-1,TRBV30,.,CAWSVRAGVGNEQFF